These 18 T cell receptor beta chains originate from one sample sequenced in a study of shared clonotypes between healthy human individuals. TCRdb's table, derived via immunoSEQ multiplex PCR, lists solely in-frame clones and lacks some. This sample yields about 960,000 clones, of which 70% to 85% are seen a single time; about 1.5% belongs to the top ten. Material: memory CD4+ T cells sorted from blood. Specified subset: CD45RA-negative fraction. The receptors stem from a man younger than 35 in good health.

CDR3 loop: CASSRDSSVGQPQHF. The DNA for the CDR3 is TGCGCCAGCAGTCGGGACAGTTCAGTTGGTCAGCCCCAGCATTTT. The rearrangement joins TRBV5-1 to TRBJ1-5; 7 nucleotides align to TRBD1. Germline values: CDR1 SGHRS, CDR2 YFSETQ. J was trimmed by 6 bases and V by 5 bases; bases with no gene match: 11. This CDR3 has 15 residues.

The V call is TRBV5-3, the J call TRBJ1-6, with D perhaps matching TRBD1 (6 bases). TRBV5-3 has ORF status, its function being uncertain. The ends were cut back, 1 base at V and 0 bases at J, with 14 bases in the middle. This CDR3 has 18 residues. CDR3 amino acids: CARSLFAGVGSYNSPLHF. Written as DNA, the CDR3 is TGTGCCAGAAGCTTGTTTGCAGGGGTGGGCTCCTATAATTCACCCCTCCACTTT.

This sequence joins TRBV1 and TRBJ1-2; the DNA was not compared with TRBD1, the D call given in the table. TRBV1 is labeled a pseudogene. CDR3 length: 17 amino acids. CDR3 in amino acids: CTSSQATGTGRGYGYTF. The CDR3 DNA reads TGCACCAGCAGCCAAGCGACCGGGACAGGGCGTGGGTATGGCTACACCTTC.

This clone was recorded only once. The gene calls are TRBV2 and TRBJ2-3, with 7 bases lining up with TRBD2. This CDR3 contains 15 residues. Germline values: CDR1 SNHLY, CDR2 FYNNEI. The V and J ends lost 3 bases and 2 bases, in that order; junction bases with no gene match: 5. The CDR3 reads CASSDREAPTDTQYF. The CDR3 bases are TGTGCCAGCAGTGACCGGGAGGCCCCCACAGATACGCAGTATTTT.

The table lists this clone with a few counts. The rearrangement joins TRBV30 to TRBJ2-1; 8 nucleotides align to TRBD2. V dropped 0 bases and J dropped 9; count of bases not matched to a gene: 7. The CDR3 extends over 14 amino acids. CDR1 and CDR2 (germline): GTSNPN, SVGIG (reference sequence). The CDR3: CAWSVPGGAGEQFF. The CDR3 DNA follows: TGTGCCTGGAGTGTACCGGGAGGGGCCGGTGAGCAGTTCTTC.

This clone was counted a few times. J is TRBJ2-7 and V is TRBV6-1; 8 bases fit TRBD1. J gave up 6 bases and V 10 bases, and 11 bases lay outside the gene matches. The CDR3 covers 13 residues. The germline V gene has CDR1 MNHNS and CDR2 SASEGT. The CDR3 spells CATSQTGDGEQYF. CDR3 sequence (DNA): TGTGCCACTAGTCAGACAGGGGATGGCGAGCAGTACTTC.

This chain links TRBV7-2 with TRBJ2-7; TRBD1 agrees at 7 bases. This CDR3 has 15 amino acids. Per the germline V gene, CDR1 is SGHTA and CDR2 is FQGNSA. After removal of 5 bases from V and 5 bases from J, the junction contained 12 bases not matched to a gene. CDR3 nucleotides: TGTGCCAGCAGCCCACCCCGACAGGGTATCAACGAGCAGTACTTC. Its protein is CASSPPRQGINEQYF.

The genes are TRBV19 and TRBJ1-3, with D perhaps matching TRBD1 (5 bases). CDR3 size: 13 residues. The germline gives CDR1 LNHDA, CDR2 SQIVND (reference sequence). The V end lost 9 bases, the J end lost 0 bases, and 9 bases lay between the germline ends. CDR3 in DNA: TGTGCCAGCCACAGGTTCTCTGGAAACACCATATATTTT. Amino acid sequence: CASHRFSGNTIYF. Using reference TRBV19 and TRBJ1-3 for the parts outside the CDR3, the full variable domain is DGGITQSPKYLFRKEGQNVTLSCEQNLNHDAMYWYRQDPGQGLRLIYYSQIVNDFQKGDIAEGYSVSREKKESFPLTVTSAQKNPTAFYLCASHRFSGNTIYFGEGSWLTVV.

The CDR3 here is CAWNQGSGANVLTF. The CDR3, as DNA: TGTGCCTGGAACCAGGGCTCTGGGGCCAACGTCCTGACTTTC. The chain has TRBV30 and TRBJ2-6, with D perhaps matching TRBD1 (5 bases). Germline V CDR1 and CDR2: GTSNPN, SVGIG (reference sequence). Trimming removed 4 bases from V and 0 bases from J, with 7 bases in between. This CDR3 comprises 14 residues.

This chain connects TRBV6-6 to TRBJ1-2, with 7 bases fitting TRBD1. Trimming took 6 bases from V and 6 from J; bases not matched to a gene: 10. The CDR3 runs to 14 residues. Germline lookup yields CDR1 MNHNY and CDR2 SVGAGI (reference sequence). In DNA form, the CDR3 reads TGTGCCAGCAGACGAGGACAGGCCACGGATGGCTACACCTTC. Residues: CASRRGQATDGYTF.

J is TRBJ2-5 and V is TRBV9; D not resolved. CDR1 is SGDLS, CDR2 YYNGEE, per germline. The V gene lost 0 bases and the J gene lost 7 bases, with 10 bases spanning the gap. CDR3 length equals 13 residues. CDR3 nucleotides: TGTGCCAGCAGCGTAGAGGCCAAGAGGACCCAGTACTTC. The encoded protein is CASSVEAKRTQYF.

The chain is built from TRBV28 and TRBJ1-2; D unresolved. CDR1 and CDR2 from the germline V gene are MDHEN and SYDVKM. The CDR3 is made up of 15 amino acids. The V end was cut by 5 bases, the J end by 6 bases, with 19 bases between. Here the CDR3 DNA reads TGTGCCAGCAGTCAATACCCGGGAACAGAGAATGGCTACACCTTC. It encodes CASSQYPGTENGYTF.

The gene calls are TRBV9 and TRBJ2-2; D is perhaps TRBD1 or TRBD2 (5 bases each). The germline V gene has CDR1 SGDLS and CDR2 YYNGEE. V was trimmed by 1 base and J by 7 bases, leaving 17 bases between them. CDR3 length equals 16 residues. The DNA for the CDR3 is TGTGCCAGCAGCGTAACGGGGACGAGGAACGGCGGGGAGCTGTTTTTT. Protein product: CASSVTGTRNGGELFF.

This clone was seen a single time. The chain employs TRBV25-1 and TRBJ1-6, with D uncertain. V was shortened by 5 bases and J by 10 bases, with 15 bases between the two germline ends. CDR1 is MGHDK, CDR2 SYGVNS, per germline. The CDR3 runs 14 residues. The CDR3 nucleotides are TGTGCCAGCAGTAATCCGGGTGAAGTCTCACCCCTCCACTTT. Residues: CASSNPGEVSPLHF.

The V call is TRBV6-6, the J call TRBJ2-3, with TRBD2 as a possible D gene (6 bases). The CDR3 consists of 12 residues. Looked up from germline, CDR1 is MNHNY and CDR2 is SVGAGI (reference sequence). V was clipped by 4 bases and J by 9 bases, with 11 bases between them. The CDR3 DNA follows: TGTGCCAGCAGTTGGGACTCCGTAACGCAGTATTTT. Translation gives CASSWDSVTQYF.

This sequence joins TRBV21-1 and TRBJ2-7; TRBD2 was called by the table and not checked on the DNA. TRBV21-1 constitutes a pseudogene. The CDR3 extends over 14 amino acids. The CDR3 DNA follows: TGTGCCAGCAGCAAAGGAAGAGGGAGGGCCGAGCAGTACTTC. Its translation is CASSKGRGRAEQYF.

This clone was counted a few times. This chain connects TRBV11-2 to TRBJ1-2; possibly TRBD1 for D (6 bases). CDR3 length: 13 amino acids. Trimming stripped 3 bases from V and 3 bases from J, with 8 bases between. The V gene's germline CDR1 is SGHAT and CDR2 FQNNGV. The CDR3 DNA follows: TGTGCCAGCAGCTTTGGACAGTACTATGGCTACACCTTC. This gives the protein CASSFGQYYGYTF.

The genes are TRBV10-3 and TRBJ1-2; no clear D. From germline, CDR1 is ENHRY and CDR2 SYGVKD. The CDR3 length is 13 residues. V lost 3 bases, J lost 8 bases, and 13 bases lay in between. As DNA, the CDR3 is TGTGCCATCAGTGACACTCTCTCGGGGGGCTACACCTTC. Translating gives CAISDTLSGGYTF.